The rows below give T cell receptor beta chains drawn from one sample of a study of shared clonotypes between healthy human individuals. Assay used: immunoSEQ multiplex PCR; TCRdb lists only in-frame clones, some missing. The table records some 2,100,000 clones, approximately 94% of them present only once. The specimen was naive CD8+ T cells from PBMCs. These receptors originate from a man younger than 35 in good health. Some clones in this sample may be carry-over from other donors' samples. Each CDR3 is given without its conserved first and last residue. Each record gives: CDR3 protein, V gene.

ANQMGSDYEQY	TRBV10-3
ASRLEGEMDGELF	TRBV5-4
ASSQVLVNEQF	TRBV4-2
ASSILGQGADTQY	TRBV19
ASSFRQGPSPAPEQY	TRBV27
ASRVTGGHAIQY	TRBV27
ASSVTVSVRLYTGELF	TRBV28
ASSRTGQTYEQY	TRBV7-9
ASSLSASWVYNEQF	TRBV5-1
ASSYSEGQPGYT	TRBV6-5
ASSLVRDRRETQY	TRBV13
ASSVDPSGRPWNEQF	TRBV9
ASSYSGRYNTGELF	TRBV6-5
ASLGQGASYT	TRBV6-5
ASSQGLAAYEQY	TRBV13